This entry features one T cell receptor (beta chain) sequence. The target antigen is unknown. Per sorted-subset replicate PCR, input was around 200 ng DNA, representing roughly 29,000 T cell genomes. The protocol was immunoSEQ multiplex PCR, while the TCRdb copy is restricted to in-frame clones and leaves out a portion. The sample lists some 2.1 million clones, just under 95% seen once, with 1.5% to 2% in the top ten. This sample is part of a study of shared clonotypes between healthy human individuals. Regarding the study as a whole: Sequencing depth was expected to influence donor clonotype sharing. Naive CD4 clonotypes overlapped across a few donors at approximately 5.5%.

Naive CD8 cells lacked CD45RO, underwent positive selection for CCR7 and left out terminally differentiated effector memory CD45RA+ cells. V was shortened by 5 bases and J by 1 base, with 13 bases between the two germline ends. The CDR3 consists of 15 residues. Looked up from germline, CDR1 is SGHDN and CDR2 is FVKESK. The chain couples TRBV14 to TRBJ2-3, with no clear D. The source material was naive CD8+ T cells from PBMCs. The sequence came from a young man in good health. Some clones in this sample may be carry-over from other donors' samples. CDR3 bases: TGTGCCAGCAGCGATACCGACATACGCACAGATACGCAGTATTTT. Protein sequence: CASSDTDIRTDTQYF. Supplemented by reference TRBV14 and TRBJ2-3, the full variable domain reads EAGVTQFPSHSVIEKGQTVTLRCDPISGHDNLYWYRRVMGKEIKFLLHFVKESKQDESGMPNNRFLAERTGGTYSTLKVQPAELEDSGVYFCASSDTDIRTDTQYFGPGTRLTVL.